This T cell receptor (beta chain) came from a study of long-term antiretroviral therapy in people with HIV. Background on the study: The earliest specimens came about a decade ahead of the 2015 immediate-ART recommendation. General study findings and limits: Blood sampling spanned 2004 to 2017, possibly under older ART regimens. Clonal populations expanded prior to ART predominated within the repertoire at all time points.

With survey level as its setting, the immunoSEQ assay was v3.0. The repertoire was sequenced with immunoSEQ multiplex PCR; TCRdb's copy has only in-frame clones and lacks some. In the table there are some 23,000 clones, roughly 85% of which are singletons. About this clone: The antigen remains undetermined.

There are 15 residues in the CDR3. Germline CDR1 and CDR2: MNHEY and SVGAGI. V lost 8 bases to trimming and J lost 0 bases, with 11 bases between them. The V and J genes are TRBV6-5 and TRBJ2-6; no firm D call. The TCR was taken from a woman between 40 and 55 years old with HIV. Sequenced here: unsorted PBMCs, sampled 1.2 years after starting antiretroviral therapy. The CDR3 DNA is TGTGCCAGCCGAGGTGGCCACTCTGGGGCCAACGTCCTGACTTTC. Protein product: CASRGGHSGANVLTF.